Shown below are 31 T cell receptor beta chains from a single sample sequenced in a study of response to subunit inactivated influenza vaccine (dated by TCRdb to between 2017 and 2018). The library was prepared using RT-PCR. Sequencing instrument: Illumina HiSeq 2500. Starting from the raw public reads, TCRdb applied fastp trimming at Q25, assembled clones with MiXCR and retained in-frame beta chains. Rows with a matching CDR3 protein are joined into one entry that keeps the most common DNA and genes. This sample comprises about 780,000 distinct CDR3 sequences, around 20% of them detected only once. The top ten clones comprise approximately 11% of the sample. The sample here was PBMCs from blood, taken more than 4 days after vaccination. The receptor source for this set is a man aged 50 or older who received an inactivated influenza vaccine. Donor details come from another sample of the same person, matched by shared clones.

This clonotype was seen a few times. The chain has TRBV5-6 and TRBJ2-3, with a tentative D call TRBD2 (5 bases). The V end lost 0 bases, the J end lost 2 bases, and 13 bases lay between the germline ends. Germline CDR1 is SGHDT and CDR2 is YYEEEE. This CDR3 contains 16 residues. CDR3: CASSLDSAVLTDTQYF. The DNA for the CDR3 is TGTGCCAGCAGCTTGGATAGCGCCGTCCTCACAGATACGCAGTATTTT.

The chain recombines TRBV29-1 with TRBJ2-7; 7 bases agree with TRBD1. Germline V gene sequence: CDR1 SQVTM, CDR2 ANQGSEA. V lost 4 bases and J lost 3; bases outside the gene matches: 9. The CDR3 spans 14 residues. CDR3 DNA sequence: TGCAGCGTTGCGCCCACAGGGGCCGACTACGAGCAGTACTTC. Its translation is CSVAPTGADYEQYF.

This clonotype was detected only a few times. This chain links TRBV7-9 with TRBJ1-1; D uncertain. Germline V CDR1 and CDR2: SEHNR, FQNEAQ (reference sequence). CDR3 length: 12 residues. V gave up 4 bases and J gave up 3 bases, with 6 bases separating them. CDR3 amino acids: CASSSWDTEAFF. The CDR3 DNA is TGTGCCAGCAGCTCCTGGGACACTGAAGCTTTCTTT.

This clonotype was detected many times. The chain uses TRBV7-2 and TRBJ2-5; 15 bases line up with TRBD2. CDR3 length equals 16 residues. V was clipped by 4 bases and J by 5 bases; unmatched bases: 5. Per germline, CDR1 SGHTA and CDR2 FQGNSA. The CDR3 is CASSWTSGRAGETQYF. The CDR3 DNA is TGTGCCAGCAGCTGGACTAGCGGGAGGGCTGGGGAGACCCAGTACTTC.

This clonotype has at least ten counts. At one end the junction does not follow the germline gene, possibly because of a read error. This chain's CDR3 is CARDVEVPF. Written as DNA, the CDR3 is TGTGCCAGGGACGTAGAGGTCCCCTTC. V usage is TRBV27 and J usage is TRBJ2-7; D is undetermined. Germline V gives CDR1 MNHEY, CDR2 SMNVEV (reference sequence). This CDR3 comprises 9 residues.

The genes are TRBV7-2 and TRBJ1-4, with 7 nucleotides matching TRBD1. V was clipped by 4 bases and J by 4 bases; unmatched bases: 12. Germline lookup yields CDR1 SGHTA and CDR2 FQGNSA. The CDR3 sequence is 17 residues long. CDR3 coding DNA: TGTGCCAGCAGCTCCCCCCCAGGGGGGGCCGTTAATGAAAAACTGTTTTTT. Protein sequence: CASSSPPGGAVNEKLFF. Drawing the rest from reference TRBV7-2 and TRBJ1-4, the complete variable domain is GAGVSQSPSNKVTEKGKDVELRCDPISGHTALYWYRQSLGQGLEFLIYFQGNSAPDKSGLPSDRFSAERTGGSVSTLTIQRTQQEDSAVYLCASSSPPGGAVNEKLFFGSGTQLSVL.

The DNA of the CDR3 is TGTGCCAGCAGGTCGGGCCAAAGCACTGAAGCTTTCTTT. Amino acid sequence: CASRSGQSTEAFF. The V gene is TRBV2, the J gene TRBJ1-1, with unresolved D. The CDR3 sequence is 13 residues long. Per the germline V gene, CDR1 is SNHLY and CDR2 is FYNNEI. V was pared by 6 bases and J by 4 bases, with 12 bases between.

This rearrangement joins TRBV28 to TRBJ2-1, with 8 bases that match TRBD1. The germline V gene has CDR1 MDHEN and CDR2 SYDVKM. V lost 5 bases and J lost 4; bases outside the gene matches: 10. This CDR3 contains 16 residues. CDR3 sequence reads: CASSPMTGAIYNEQFF. DNA of the CDR3: TGTGCCAGCAGTCCAATGACAGGGGCGATATACAATGAGCAGTTCTTC.

CDR3 in amino acids: CASSITGGLPPYEQYF. CDR3 DNA sequence: TGTGCCAGTAGTATCACAGGGGGCTTACCACCCTACGAGCAGTACTTC. The rearrangement links TRBV19 to TRBJ2-7; TRBD1 aligns across 9 bases. Germline loops: CDR1 LNHDA, CDR2 SQIVND (reference sequence). The CDR3 has 16 amino acids. J lost 2 bases, V lost 3 bases, and 8 bases had no gene match.

The chain is built from TRBV5-1 and TRBJ1-3, with D unresolved. The CDR3 contains 13 residues. Germline V gene sequence: CDR1 SGHRS, CDR2 YFSETQ. Trimming shortened V by 0 bases and J by 8 bases, and 9 bases separated the two germline ends. The CDR3 coding sequence is TGCGCCAGCAGCTTGGCCCGGGGAGACACCATATATTTT. Translated: CASSLARGDTIYF.

The table lists this clonotype with a few counts. V gene TRBV20-1 combines with J gene TRBJ2-1, with unresolved D. The germline V gene has CDR1 DFQATT and CDR2 SNEGSKA (reference sequence). CDR3 length: 13 residues. V was shortened by 6 bases and J by 4 bases, with 13 bases between the two germline ends. CDR3 amino acids: CSALRRPYNEQFF. DNA for the CDR3: TGCAGTGCCTTGCGGCGCCCGTACAATGAGCAGTTCTTC.

This clonotype was seen only a few times. The chain links TRBV5-1 to TRBJ2-3, with D uncertain. Between the trimmed V and J ends, which lost 0 bases and 2 bases, there was a span of 4 bases. The CDR3 extends over 13 amino acids. CDR1 is SGHRS and CDR2 is YFSETQ in the germline V gene. CDR3 residues: CASSLEYTDTQYF. The CDR3 bases are TGCGCCAGCAGCTTGGAGTACACAGATACGCAGTATTTT.

This clonotype appeared many times. This rearrangement joins TRBV20-1 to TRBJ2-1, with 8 nucleotides matching TRBD1. The CDR3 is 16 amino acids. The germline V gene encodes CDR1 DFQATT and CDR2 SNEGSKA (reference sequence). The V segment lost 5 bases and the J segment 0 bases; nucleotides outside the gene matches: 9. The chain's CDR3 is CSAPGQGHYSYNEQFF. The CDR3 nucleotides read TGCAGTGCTCCAGGACAGGGCCACTACTCCTACAATGAGCAGTTCTTC.

The rearrangement uses TRBV11-1 and TRBJ2-1, with 10 bases matching TRBD2. The CDR3 runs 18 residues. The junction had 11 bases not matched to a gene; V was cut back by 6 bases and J by 0 bases. CDR1 and CDR2 (germline): SGHAT, FQDESV (reference sequence). In nucleotides, the CDR3 is TGTGCCAGCAGTTCAACTAGCGGGACGGCGAGCTCCTACAATGAGCAGTTCTTC. This codes for CASSSTSGTASSYNEQFF.

This chain uses TRBV19 with TRBJ2-2; TRBD2 matches at 9 bases. CDR1 and CDR2 from the germline V gene are LNHDA and SQIVND (reference sequence). The CDR3 is 16 residues long. The trim removed 4 bases at V and 4 bases at J, leaving 7 bases unmatched. CDR3 DNA: TGTGCCAGTAGTAGGGGGACTAGCATCGGCACCGGGGAGCTGTTTTTT. It encodes CASSRGTSIGTGELFF. The full variable domain, rest sourced from reference TRBV19 and TRBJ2-2, is DGGITQSPKYLFRKEGQNVTLSCEQNLNHDAMYWYRQDPGQGLRLIYYSQIVNDFQKGDIAEGYSVSREKKESFPLTVTSAQKNPTAFYLCASSRGTSIGTGELFFGEGSRLTVL.

V usage is TRBV29-1 and J usage is TRBJ2-2; D is ambiguous. Germline V gene sequence: CDR1 SQVTM, CDR2 ANQGSEA. The CDR3 runs 13 residues. Trimming took 7 bases from V and 0 from J, leaving 9 bases between them. CDR3 DNA sequence: TGCAGCGGGCGGACGACGAACACCGGGGAGCTGTTTTTT. Its translation: CSGRTTNTGELFF.

This clonotype was counted ten times or more. The J gene is TRBJ1-1, the V gene TRBV12-3 or TRBV12-4; D may be TRBD1 (6 bases). V was clipped by 6 bases and J by 1 base, with 12 bases between them. The length of the CDR3 is 14 residues. The CDR3 sequence: CASRTQTGNTEAFF. The CDR3 coding sequence is TGTGCCAGCAGGACGCAGACAGGGAACACTGAAGCTTTCTTT.

This rearrangement joins TRBV15 to TRBJ2-7; 7 nucleotides match TRBD1. CDR1 and CDR2 (germline): LNHNV, YYDKDF (reference sequence). The CDR3 length is 14 residues. The V segment lost 0 bases and the J segment 3 bases; nucleotides outside the gene matches: 2. As DNA, the CDR3 is TGTGCCACCAGCAGAGAACAGGGGCTCTACGAGCAGTACTTC. Amino acids: CATSREQGLYEQYF.

V usage is TRBV9 and J usage is TRBJ2-5, with no clear D. This CDR3 comprises 16 residues. The V gene lost 0 bases and the J gene lost 1 base, with 13 bases spanning the gap. The germline CDR1 and CDR2 sequences are SGDLS and YYNGEE. The CDR3 protein is CASSVGVELGQETQYF. CDR3 bases: TGTGCCAGCAGCGTAGGGGTGGAGTTAGGCCAAGAGACCCAGTACTTC.

This clonotype was observed a few times. CDR3 in DNA: TGTGCCAGCAGCTTACTCGCTAGCACGACAGATACGCAGTATTTT. This translates into CASSLLASTTDTQYF. The chain uses TRBV7-9 and TRBJ2-3; possibly TRBD2 for D (5 bases). The CDR3 loop spans 15 amino acids. Germline values: CDR1 SEHNR, CDR2 FQNEAQ (reference sequence). Deletions cut 2 bases from V and 3 bases from J, with 12 bases between.

The CDR3 nucleotides are TGCGCCAGCAGCCCCCGGACAGGGTATTTCTACAATGAGCAGTTCTTC. Residues: CASSPRTGYFYNEQFF. The chain recombines TRBV4-3 with TRBJ2-1; the match to TRBD1 covers 8 bases. V was pared by 4 bases and J by 3 bases, with 8 bases of the junction left unmatched. The CDR3 spans 16 residues. Germline-derived CDR1 and CDR2 are LGHNA and YSLEER.

The chain carries TRBV6-1 and TRBJ1-5, with D unclear. The CDR3 has 13 amino acids. V shed 6 bases and J shed 4 bases, with 10 bases lying between them. Germline V CDR1 and CDR2: MNHNS, SASEGT. In nucleotides, the CDR3 is TGTGCCAGCAGACGATACAGTAATCAGCCCCAGCATTTT. It codes for CASRRYSNQPQHF.

The chain joins TRBV12-3 or TRBV12-4 to TRBJ2-3; 10 bases match TRBD1. This CDR3 is built from 16 residues. J gave up 4 bases and V 7 bases, and 11 bases lay outside the gene matches. CDR3: CASMDVGTGDSDTQYF. As DNA, the CDR3 is TGTGCCAGCATGGACGTCGGGACAGGGGATTCAGATACGCAGTATTTT.

The sample holds a few counts of this clonotype. The V and J genes are TRBV5-5 and TRBJ1-1; possibly TRBD1 for D (6 bases). Deletions cut 0 bases from V and 3 bases from J, with 9 bases between. The V gene's germline CDR1 is SGHKS and CDR2 YYEKEE (reference sequence). The CDR3 is 14 amino acids. The CDR3 DNA reads as TGTGCCAGCAGCTTGGCCAGGGGAGACACTGAAGCTTTCTTT. Its protein is CASSLARGDTEAFF.

The V gene is TRBV4-2, the J gene TRBJ2-1; 10 bases are shared with TRBD2. Germline V gives CDR1 LGHNA, CDR2 YNFKEQ. The length of the CDR3 is 17 residues. V was pared by 1 base and J by 1 base, with 4 bases of the junction left unmatched. In DNA form, the CDR3 reads TGTGCCAGCAGCCAAGCCAGCGGGAGGGCGTCCTACAATGAGCAGTTCTTC. Translating it yields CASSQASGRASYNEQFF.

The chain employs TRBV18 and TRBJ2-3; TRBD1 matches 7 bases. CDR1 and CDR2 (germline): KGHSH, LQKENI. After removal of 0 bases from V and 2 bases from J, the junction contained 8 bases not matched to a gene. The CDR3 has 17 amino acids. CDR3 amino acids: CASSPPILGQNTDTQYF. DNA for the CDR3: TGTGCCAGCTCACCACCTATCCTGGGACAGAACACAGATACGCAGTATTTT.

This clonotype has at least ten counts. J is TRBJ1-2 and V is TRBV20-1; 7 bases align to TRBD1. Germline V lookup: CDR1 DFQATT, CDR2 SNEGSKA (reference sequence). V trimming: 5 bases; J trimming: 5 bases; junction bases outside the gene matches: 5. The CDR3 extends over 12 amino acids. The CDR3 spells CSADRAGYGYTF. The CDR3 coding sequence is TGCAGTGCTGACAGGGCCGGGTATGGCTACACCTTC.

The CDR3 DNA follows: TGTGCCAGCAGCCCAGCGGGGGGGGTAAACATTCAGTACTTC. It specifies CASSPAGGVNIQYF. J is TRBJ2-4 and V is TRBV6-1, with 10 bases matching TRBD2. The CDR3 contains 14 residues. Germline values: CDR1 MNHNS, CDR2 SASEGT. Trimming at V came to 6 bases and at J to 6 bases, leaving 5 bases not matched to a gene.

The V and J genes are TRBV28 and TRBJ2-1, with D unresolved. Trimming took 4 bases from V and 15 from J, leaving 13 bases between them. The germline gives CDR1 MDHEN, CDR2 SYDVKM. CDR3 length: 11 amino acids. As DNA, the CDR3 is TGTGCCAGCAGTTCCTTCCGAGGCGGGTTCTTC. Translation gives CASSSFRGGFF.

This clonotype was observed a few times. V and J are TRBV20-1 and TRBJ1-1; 9 bases match TRBD1. The ends lost 4 bases at V and 5 bases at J; junction bases unmatched: 8. CDR3 length: 14 residues. In germline, CDR1 is DFQATT, CDR2 SNEGSKA (reference sequence). In nucleotides, the CDR3 is TGCAGTGCTACGGACAGGGGTTTGTTGACTGAAGCTTTCTTT. Translation: CSATDRGLLTEAFF.

This clonotype has at least ten counts. This sequence joins TRBV28 and TRBJ2-3; D is possibly TRBD1 (5 bases). Trimming shortened V by 6 bases and J by 4 bases, and 26 bases separated the two germline ends. Germline V CDR1 and CDR2: MDHEN, SYDVKM. CDR3 length: 18 residues. The CDR3 loop reads CASSRKWGARKSPDTQYF. As DNA, the CDR3 is TGTGCCAGCAGCCGTAAGTGGGGCGCTAGAAAGTCCCCAGATACGCAGTATTTT.